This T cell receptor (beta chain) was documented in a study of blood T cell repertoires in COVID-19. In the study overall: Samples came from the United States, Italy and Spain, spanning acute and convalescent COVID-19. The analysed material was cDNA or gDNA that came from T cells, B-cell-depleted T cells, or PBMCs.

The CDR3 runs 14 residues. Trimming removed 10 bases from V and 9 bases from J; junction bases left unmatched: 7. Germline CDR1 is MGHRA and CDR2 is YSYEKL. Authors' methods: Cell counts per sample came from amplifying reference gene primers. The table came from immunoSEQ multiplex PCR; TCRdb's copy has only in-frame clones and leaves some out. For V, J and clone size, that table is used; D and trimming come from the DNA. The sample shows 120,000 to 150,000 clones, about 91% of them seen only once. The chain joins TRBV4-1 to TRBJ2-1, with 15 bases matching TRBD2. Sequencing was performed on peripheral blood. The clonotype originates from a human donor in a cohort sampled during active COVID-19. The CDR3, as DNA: TGCGCCACCAGGACTAGCGGGGGGGAGGGTGAGCAGTTCTTC. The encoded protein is CATRTSGGEGEQFF.